The 4 T cell receptor beta chains below come from one sample, sequenced in a study of T cell repertoires in cytomegalovirus infection. TCRdb analysed the reads with MiXCR anew, one entry per CDR3 protein. In the table there are 450,000 to 600,000 distinct CDR3 sequences, roughly 46% of which are singletons. For these TCRs, the target antigens are not known. Sequencing was performed on cultured PBMCs, taken from culture after CMV antigen stimulation. The receptors were gathered from a human donor in good health (CMV status not recorded). Some clones in this sample may be carry-over from other donors' samples.

V is TRBV6-8 and J is TRBJ2-1; possibly TRBD1 for D (6 bases). The CDR3 is 15 amino acids. V was pared by 1 base and J by 8 bases, with 15 bases between. Germline V CDR1 and CDR2: MNHGY, SAAAGT. The CDR3 nucleotides read TGTGCCAGCAGTTACTTACAGGGTAACATAGATGAGCAGTTCTTC. Its protein is CASSYLQGNIDEQFF.

The sample holds one count of this clonotype. The gene calls are TRBV6-2 or TRBV6-3 and TRBJ2-1; D may be TRBD2 (6 bases). Germline CDR1 and CDR2: MNHEY and SVGEGT. This CDR3 has 16 residues. CDR3 sequence: CASLGEVAESYNEQFF. The CDR3 region has the DNA TGTGCTTCGTTGGGGGAGGTGGCGGAGTCCTACAATGAGCAGTTCTTC.

The genes are TRBV12-3 or TRBV12-4 and TRBJ2-1; TRBD2 agrees at 9 bases. Trimming took 8 bases from V and 8 from J; bases not matched to a gene: 13. The CDR3 consists of 15 residues. This CDR3 is CASRVGAGGGYEQFF. DNA of the CDR3: TGTGCCAGCCGGGTGGGAGCGGGAGGAGGGTATGAGCAGTTCTTC.

The V call is TRBV12-3 or TRBV12-4, the J call TRBJ1-1, with TRBD1 matching 8 bases. The CDR3 has 14 amino acids. V shed 5 bases, J shed 6 bases, and the junction held 8 bases outside the gene matches. The CDR3 DNA follows: TGTGCCAGCAGTCCGATGACAGGGGCTTCTGAAGCTTTCTTT. Residues: CASSPMTGASEAFF.